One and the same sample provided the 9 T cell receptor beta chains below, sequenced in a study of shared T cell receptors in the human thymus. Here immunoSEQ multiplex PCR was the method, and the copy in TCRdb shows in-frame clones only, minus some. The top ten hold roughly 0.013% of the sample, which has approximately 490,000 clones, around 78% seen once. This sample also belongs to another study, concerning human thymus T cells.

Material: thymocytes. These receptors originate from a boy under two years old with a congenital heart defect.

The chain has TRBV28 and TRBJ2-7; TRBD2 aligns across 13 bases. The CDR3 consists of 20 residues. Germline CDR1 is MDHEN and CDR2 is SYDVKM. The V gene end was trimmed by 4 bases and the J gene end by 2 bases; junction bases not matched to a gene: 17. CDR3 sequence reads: CASSCGTGPRLAGGPYEQYF. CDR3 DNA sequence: TGTGCCAGCAGTTGCGGGACAGGGCCTCGACTAGCGGGAGGCCCCTACGAGCAGTACTTC. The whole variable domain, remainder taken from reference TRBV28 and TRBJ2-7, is DVKVTQSSRYLVKRTGEKVFLECVQDMDHENMFWYRQDPGLGLRLIYFSYDVKMKEKGDIPEGYSVSREKKERFSLILESASTNQTSMYLCASSCGTGPRLAGGPYEQYFGPGTRLTVT.

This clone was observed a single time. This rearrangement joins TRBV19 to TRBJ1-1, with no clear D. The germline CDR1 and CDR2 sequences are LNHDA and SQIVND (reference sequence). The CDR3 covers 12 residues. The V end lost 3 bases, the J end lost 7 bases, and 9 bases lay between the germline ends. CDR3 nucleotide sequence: TGTGCCAGTAGTATGCGGGGAAGTGAAGCTTTCTTT. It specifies CASSMRGSEAFF.

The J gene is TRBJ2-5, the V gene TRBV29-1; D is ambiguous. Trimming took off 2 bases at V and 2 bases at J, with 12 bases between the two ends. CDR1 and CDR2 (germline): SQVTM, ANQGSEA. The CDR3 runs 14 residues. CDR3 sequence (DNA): TGCAGCGTTGAAATGGATAAGAGGCAAGAGACCCAGTACTTC. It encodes CSVEMDKRQETQYF.

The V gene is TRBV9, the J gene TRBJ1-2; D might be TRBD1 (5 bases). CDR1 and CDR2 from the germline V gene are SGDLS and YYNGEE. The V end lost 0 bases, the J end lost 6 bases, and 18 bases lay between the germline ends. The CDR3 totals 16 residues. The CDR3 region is CASSVGAPGQRNGYTF. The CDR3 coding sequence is TGTGCCAGCAGCGTAGGGGCCCCAGGGCAAAGAAATGGCTACACCTTC.

The CDR3 loop is CAISPGETPPDTQYF. CDR3 DNA sequence: TGTGCCATCAGCCCCGGGGAGACCCCCCCAGATACGCAGTATTTT. This sequence joins TRBV10-3 and TRBJ2-3; tentatively, D is TRBD2 (5 bases). Germline lookup yields CDR1 ENHRY and CDR2 SYGVKD. The V end lost 6 bases, the J end lost 4 bases, and 17 bases lay between the germline ends. The CDR3 runs 15 residues.

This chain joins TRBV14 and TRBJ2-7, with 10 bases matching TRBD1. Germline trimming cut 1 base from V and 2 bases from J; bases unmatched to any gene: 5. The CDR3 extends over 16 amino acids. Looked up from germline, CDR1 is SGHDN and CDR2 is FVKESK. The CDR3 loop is CASSQVRGQGAYEQYF. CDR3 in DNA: TGTGCCAGCAGCCAAGTAAGAGGACAGGGGGCCTACGAGCAGTACTTC.

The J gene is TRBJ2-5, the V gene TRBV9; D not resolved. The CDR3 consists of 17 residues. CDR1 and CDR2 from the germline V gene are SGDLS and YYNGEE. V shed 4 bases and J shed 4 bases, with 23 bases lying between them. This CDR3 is CASSSFRSVEDRETQYF. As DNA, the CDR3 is TGTGCCAGCAGCTCCTTCCGGAGCGTCGAGGATCGAGAGACCCAGTACTTC.

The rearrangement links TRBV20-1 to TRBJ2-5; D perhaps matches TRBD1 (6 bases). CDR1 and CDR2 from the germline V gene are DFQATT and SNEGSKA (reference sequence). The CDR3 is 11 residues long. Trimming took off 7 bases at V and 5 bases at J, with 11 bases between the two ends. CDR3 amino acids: CSVTGIETQYF. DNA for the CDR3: TGCAGTGTTACAGGGATCGAGACCCAGTACTTC.

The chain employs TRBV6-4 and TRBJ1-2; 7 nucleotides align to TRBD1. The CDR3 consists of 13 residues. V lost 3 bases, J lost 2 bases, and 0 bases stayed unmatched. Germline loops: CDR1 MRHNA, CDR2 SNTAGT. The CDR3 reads CASSETGNYGYTF. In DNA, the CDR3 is TGTGCCAGCAGTGAGACAGGGAACTATGGCTACACCTTC.